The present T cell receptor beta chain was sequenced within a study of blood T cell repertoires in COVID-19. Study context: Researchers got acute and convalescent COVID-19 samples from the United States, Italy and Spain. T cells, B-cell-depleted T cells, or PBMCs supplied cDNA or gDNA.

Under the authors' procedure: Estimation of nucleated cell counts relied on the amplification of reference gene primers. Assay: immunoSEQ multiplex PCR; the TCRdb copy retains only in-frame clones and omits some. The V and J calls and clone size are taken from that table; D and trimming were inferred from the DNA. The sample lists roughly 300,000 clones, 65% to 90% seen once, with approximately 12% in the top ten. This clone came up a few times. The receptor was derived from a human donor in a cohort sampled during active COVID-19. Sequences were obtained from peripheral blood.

CDR3 DNA sequence: TGTGCCAGCAGTGAAACTCTGCGGGGCTACACCTTC. It yields the protein CASSETLRGYTF. V is TRBV6-1 and J is TRBJ1-2; D not resolved. Germline V lookup: CDR1 MNHNS, CDR2 SASEGT. The CDR3 totals 12 residues. Trimming stripped 2 bases from V and 8 bases from J, with 9 bases between.